The 2 T cell receptor beta chains listed next were all sequenced from one sample in a study of T cell repertoires in ileal Crohn's disease. Generated by immunoSEQ multiplex PCR, the TCRdb table keeps only in-frame clones and is missing some. The sample yields about 59,000 clones, approximately 91% seen once. Regarding time point: neoterminal ileum biopsy at postoperative endoscopy, about 6 months after surgery. Sample: ileal tissue. These receptors all come from an adult with Crohn's disease.

The chain is built from TRBV5-1 and TRBJ2-3; 8 bases map to TRBD2. The V gene's germline CDR1 is SGHRS and CDR2 YFSETQ. CDR3 size: 15 residues. Trimming at V came to 4 bases and at J to 4 bases, leaving 8 bases not matched to a gene. In nucleotides, the CDR3 is TGCGCCAGCAGCGGCGGGGGGACTCAACCAGATACGCAGTATTTT. This gives the protein CASSGGGTQPDTQYF.

J is TRBJ1-2 and V is TRBV9; D remains ambiguous. Trimming stripped 0 bases from V and 1 base from J, with 7 bases between. This CDR3 has 14 residues. CDR1 is SGDLS and CDR2 is YYNGEE in the germline V gene. The CDR3 DNA reads as TGTGCCAGCAGCGTAGGTACCGGTAACTATGGCTACACCTTC. This sequence encodes CASSVGTGNYGYTF.